This T cell receptor (beta chain) appears in the sequencing data of a study of T-cell memory formation after mild COVID-19. Study details: Largely donor-specific sequence clusters came from two donors.

Whole-study findings and limits: Detection of some responders pre-infection suggested pre-existing cross-reactive memory T cells participated. There was no confirmation that second-wave clones peaking on day 37 were SARS-CoV-2 specific.

This clonotype was observed a single time. Its antigen is not known. The junction had 9 bases not matched to a gene; V was cut back by 6 bases and J by 1 base. The CDR3 length is 17 residues. Germline values: CDR1 SNHLY, CDR2 FYNNEI. TCRdb redid the calling of the 5' RACE reads with MiXCR, one entry per CDR3 protein. This sample yields about 450,000 distinct CDR3 sequences, of which 20% to 30% are seen a single time; around 12% belongs to the top ten. Sequenced: PBMCs or a T cell subset sorted from them (not recorded which). The clonotype originates from an adult woman who had mild COVID-19 (a few samples of this study predate the infection). Cell type and time point are not known. The chain recombines TRBV2 with TRBJ2-3; 11 bases line up with TRBD2. CDR3 coding DNA: TGTGCCAGCAGACTTACGACTAGCGGGAAAGGCACAGATACGCAGTATTTT. Its protein is CASRLTTSGKGTDTQYF.